This T cell receptor (beta chain) was identified in a study of T cell repertoires in cytomegalovirus infection. Study as a whole: Used in the study were CMV epitopes, some recently identified and HLA-C-restricted, others well-studied and HLA-B-restricted. Shared public TCR beta signatures pointed to both CMV infection and a matching HLA type. Study-wide results and limits: Adding up the frequency of public TCR beta families identified people who carried CMV plus the relevant HLA. CMV-specific TCR beta clonotypes restricted by HLA-C were the ones dominating the ex vivo response.

Per germline, CDR1 SQVTM and CDR2 ANQGSEA. V lost 6 bases, J lost 4 bases, and 6 bases stayed unmatched. The CDR3 sequence is 13 residues long. A word on this clonotype: Its matching antigen is unknown.

One entry per CDR3 protein, called by TCRdb with MiXCR from the reads. The table lists 70,000 or so distinct CDR3 sequences, around 28% of them singletons. The specimen comprised CD8+ T cells from cultured PBMCs, sampled from culture after CMV antigen stimulation. The chain couples TRBV29-1 to TRBJ1-1, with 9 bases lining up with TRBD1. The TCR comes from a human donor in good health (CMV status not recorded). Some clones in this sample may be carry-over from other donors' samples. CDR3 coding DNA: TGCAGCGTCGCCCCACAGGGGGCCACTGAAGCTTTCTTT. It specifies CSVAPQGATEAFF.